One and the same sample provided the 12 T cell receptor beta chains below, sequenced in a study of T-cell memory formation after mild COVID-19 (dated by TCRdb to the early 2020s). The receptor library was made with 5' RACE. The sequencer was an Illumina NovaSeq 6000. TCRdb handled the public reads itself, with Q25 trimming in fastp and clone calling in MiXCR, and kept productive beta chains. Every distinct CDR3 protein forms one entry, paired with its most common genes and DNA. The sample profile shows about half a million distinct CDR3 sequences; about 20% of them were found once. The ten most abundant clones make up around an eighth of the sample. Material for sequencing was PBMCs or a T cell subset sorted from them (not recorded which). The receptors derive from an adult woman who had mild COVID-19 (a few samples of this study predate the infection). The sample titles of this study are shuffled in the database, so cell type and time point are left out; the donor was told from shared clones.

The chain carries TRBV12-3 or TRBV12-4 and TRBJ1-6; D not certain. CDR3 length equals 11 residues. V shed 1 base and J shed 12 bases, with 4 bases lying between them. CDR3 sequence: CASSLGGPLHF. The CDR3 DNA follows: TGTGCCAGCAGTTTAGGGGGACCCCTCCACTTT.

This clonotype was detected only a few times. The rearrangement links TRBV5-1 to TRBJ1-6; the match to TRBD1 covers 9 bases. The J segment lost 10 bases and the V segment lost 2 bases, leaving 7 bases of the junction unmatched. The CDR3 contains 15 residues. Germline V gene lookup returns CDR1 SGHRS and CDR2 YFSETQ. CDR3 nucleotides: TGCGCCAGCAGCTTCACCGGGACAGGGAGCTCACCCCTCCACTTT. Translation gives CASSFTGTGSSPLHF.

The chain combines TRBV30 with TRBJ2-1; a possible D gene is TRBD2 (6 bases). The length of the CDR3 is 14 residues. V was clipped by 1 base and J by 8 bases, with 15 bases between them. CDR1 is GTSNPN and CDR2 is SVGIG in the germline V gene (reference sequence). CDR3 nucleotides: TGTGCCTGGAGTGGGCGGAGGGCCGGGGATGAGCAGTTCTTC. It yields the protein CAWSGRRAGDEQFF.

This chain links TRBV6-2 or TRBV6-3 with TRBJ2-1; the match to TRBD1 covers 7 bases. The CDR3 runs 17 residues. V lost 5 bases and J lost 6; bases outside the gene matches: 16. Germline values: CDR1 MNHEY, CDR2 SVGEGT. The CDR3 loop is CASSEPPDRARGNEQFF. CDR3 coding DNA: TGTGCCAGCAGTGAGCCCCCCGACAGGGCTCGAGGCAATGAGCAGTTCTTC.

This clonotype appeared many times. CDR3 DNA: TGTGCCAGCGGTAGATTCCGGGACAGCCTGAACACTGAAGCTTTCTTT. The encoded protein is CASGRFRDSLNTEAFF. V and J are TRBV5-6 and TRBJ1-1; TRBD1 matches at 7 bases. There are 16 residues in the CDR3. CDR1 is SGHDT and CDR2 is YYEEEE in the germline V gene. V dropped 7 bases and J dropped 0; count of bases not matched to a gene: 12.

The CDR3, as DNA: TGCAGTGCTTACCACAGGGATGATAGAGCCGAAGCTTTCTTT. Its protein product is CSAYHRDDRAEAFF. This sequence joins TRBV20-1 and TRBJ1-1, with a tentative D call TRBD1 (6 bases). The CDR3 has 14 residues. Trimming left V 5 bases short and J 8 bases short, with 21 bases between. Germline-derived CDR1 and CDR2 are DFQATT and SNEGSKA (reference sequence).

This clonotype has just a few counts. The chain carries TRBV20-1 and TRBJ2-7, with D unclear. V was trimmed by 7 bases and J by 3 bases, leaving 10 bases between them. This CDR3 has 11 amino acids. CDR1 is DFQATT, CDR2 SNEGSKA, per germline (reference sequence). The CDR3 loop is CSVGEYYEQYF. The CDR3 DNA sequence: TGCAGTGTAGGAGAATACTACGAGCAGTACTTC.

This clonotype was recorded at least ten times. The chain uses TRBV5-1 and TRBJ2-7; TRBD1 is a possible D gene (5 bases). Germline V CDR1 and CDR2: SGHRS, YFSETQ. Trimming removed 3 bases from V and 1 base from J, with 8 bases in between. This CDR3 has 13 amino acids. The CDR3 DNA sequence: TGCGCCAGCAGCTCCGACAGTTCCTACGAGCAGTACTTC. Protein: CASSSDSSYEQYF.

In nucleotides, the CDR3 is TGTGCCAGTAGTATCCCGGCGAACACTGAAGCTTTCTTT. It encodes CASSIPANTEAFF. V gene TRBV19 combines with J gene TRBJ1-1; D gene ambiguous. Deletions cut 3 bases from V and 1 base from J, with 6 bases between. Germline lookup yields CDR1 LNHDA and CDR2 SQIVND (reference sequence). This CDR3 is 13 amino acids long.

This clonotype was observed a few times. This chain uses TRBV9 with TRBJ2-1; possibly TRBD1 for D (6 bases). In germline, CDR1 is SGDLS, CDR2 YYNGEE. Trimming left V 3 bases short and J 6 bases short, with 16 bases between. The CDR3 has 15 residues. The CDR3 DNA reads as TGTGCCAGCAGCGGTGGACAGTCGGCAGGCAATGAGCAGTTCTTC. It codes for CASSGGQSAGNEQFF.

The chain couples TRBV6-5 to TRBJ2-1, with TRBD1 matching 9 bases. V dropped 6 bases and J dropped 4; count of bases not matched to a gene: 10. Germline lookup yields CDR1 MNHEY and CDR2 SVGAGI. This CDR3 is 16 amino acids long. The CDR3 is CASSQNRQGVYNEQFF. CDR3 bases: TGTGCCAGCAGCCAAAATCGACAGGGGGTTTACAATGAGCAGTTCTTC.

The chain combines TRBV6-5 with TRBJ1-5; D not certain. V shed 5 bases and J shed 7 bases, with 12 bases lying between them. CDR3 size: 13 residues. Germline-derived CDR1 and CDR2 are MNHEY and SVGAGI. CDR3: CASSNREEQPQHF. The CDR3 nucleotides are TGTGCCAGCAGTAACCGCGAAGAACAGCCCCAGCATTTT.